The clone carrying this T cell receptor beta chain was recorded many times. Its antigen is still unknown. The data belong to a study of blood T cells in healthy people across ages. Study-level findings and limits: Age showed a roughly linear inverse relationship with TCR beta diversity per million T cells.

V was pared by 3 bases and J by 3 bases, with 8 bases between. The CDR3 has 12 residues. The germline CDR1 and CDR2 sequences are DFQATT and SNEGSKA (reference sequence). For the second PCR, which ran for 7 to 11 cycles, a sample-barcoded 5' primer and a J-beta primer mix were used. Every individual sample yielded 2.5 million or more paired-end reads (each containing CDR3). TCRdb recomputed calls from the 5' RACE reads with MiXCR, one row per CDR3 protein. This table holds 550,000 to 650,000 distinct CDR3 sequences, 25% to 30% found once. Donors ranged from roughly 6 to 90 years old and were healthy Caucasians in Russia. Roughly 10 milliliters of peripheral blood were drawn from each donor into EDTA-treated tubes.

This chain uses TRBV20-1 with TRBJ2-5; D perhaps matches TRBD1 (5 bases). The sequence was collected from a woman aged 80 or over in good health. Sequencing was performed on blood. In nucleotides, the CDR3 is TGCAGTGCTAGCAGGGATGAAGAGACCCAGTACTTC. Translated, it gives CSASRDEETQYF.